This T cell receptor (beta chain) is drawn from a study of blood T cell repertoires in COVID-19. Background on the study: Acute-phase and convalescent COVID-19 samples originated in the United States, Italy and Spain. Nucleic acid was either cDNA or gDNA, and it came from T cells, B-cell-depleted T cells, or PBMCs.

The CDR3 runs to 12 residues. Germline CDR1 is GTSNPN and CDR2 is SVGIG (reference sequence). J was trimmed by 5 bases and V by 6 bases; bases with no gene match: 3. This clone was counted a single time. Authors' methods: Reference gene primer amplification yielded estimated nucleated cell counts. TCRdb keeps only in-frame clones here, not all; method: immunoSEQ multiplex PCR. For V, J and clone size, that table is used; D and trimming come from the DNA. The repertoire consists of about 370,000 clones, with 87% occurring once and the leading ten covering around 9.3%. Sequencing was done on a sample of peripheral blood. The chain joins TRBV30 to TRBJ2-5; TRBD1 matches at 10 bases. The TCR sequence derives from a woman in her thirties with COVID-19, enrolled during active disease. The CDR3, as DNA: TGTGCCTGCGACAGGGGGCTCGAGACCCAGTACTTC. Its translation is CACDRGLETQYF.